A selection of T cell receptor beta chains follows, all from one sample in a study of blood T cell repertoires in COVID-19. The data were produced by immunoSEQ multiplex PCR, yet TCRdb's version contains in-frame clones alone and is incomplete. Altogether about 150,000 clones are present, around 87% being singletons, with the ten largest covering approximately 35%. The material sequenced was peripheral blood. All receptors derive from a man aged 50-60 years who had recovered from COVID-19. The CDR3 runs from the conserved cysteine through the conserved F or W. A D gene is named only where the DNA matches it firmly. Not every row has a clone size; where given, it reads once, few, many or a size class.

clone_size,v_call,d_call,j_call,cdr3_nt,cdr3_aa
NA,TRBV5-5,TRBD2,TRBJ2-1,TGTGCCAGCAGCTTGAAACGGGGGGACGCCTACAATGAGCAGTTCTTC,CASSLKRGDAYNEQFF
NA,TRBV10-3,TRBD1,TRBJ2-1,TGTGCCATCAGTGAGTCGGCGCAGGGGGCTCGTTTCAATGAGCAGTTCTTC,CAISESAQGARFNEQFF
NA,TRBV27,NA,TRBJ1-2,TGTGCCAGCAGCCCAGCTTCCCCGGGACACCTTACTAACTATGGCTACACCTTC,CASSPASPGHLTNYGYTF
NA,TRBV6-5,TRBD2,TRBJ2-1,TGTGCCAGCAGTTCGGGGGGAAGCTCCTACAATGAGCAGTTCTTC,CASSSGGSSYNEQFF
NA,TRBV11-2,NA,TRBJ1-1,TGTGCCAGCAACAACCCGGGGGAGGGGGAGTCTTTCTTT,CASNNPGEGESFF
NA,TRBV5-6,NA,TRBJ2-2,TGTGCCAGCAGCTTATTTGGGACTCTTGGGCCCGGGGAGCTGTTTTTT,CASSLFGTLGPGELFF
NA,TRBV7-2,NA,TRBJ2-1,TGTGCCAGCAGCCCACAGGGCCCAGGGTGGAATGGTGAGCAGTTCTTC,CASSPQGPGWNGEQFF
NA,TRBV2,NA,TRBJ2-5,TGTGCCAGCATCCAGGGGCCCCAAGAGACCCAGTACTTC,CASIQGPQETQYF
NA,TRBV25-1,NA,TRBJ1-1,TGTGCCAGCAGTGCCGGAGGTGAAGCTTTCTTT,CASSAGGEAFF
NA,TRBV19,NA,TRBJ1-1,TGTGCCAGTAGTATAGGACAGGTTAAGGGCACTGAAGCTTTCTTT,CASSIGQVKGTEAFF
few,TRBV6-1,NA,TRBJ2-3,TGTGCCAGCAGTGAACAAGCCCACACAGATACGCAGTATTTT,CASSEQAHTDTQYF
NA,TRBV6-5,NA,TRBJ1-1,TGTGCCAGCAGTAGTAGACAATCCATGAACACTGAAGCTTTCTTT,CASSSRQSMNTEAFF
NA,TRBV6-5,NA,TRBJ1-2,TGTGCCAGCGCGACACCCGGGGGTGGAGGCTACACCTTC,CASATPGGGGYTF
NA,TRBV2,TRBD1,TRBJ1-5,TGTGCCAGCAGGGGGGACAGGGGGAACAATCAGCCCCAGCATTTT,CASRGDRGNNQPQHF
NA,TRBV7-9,NA,TRBJ2-3,TGTGCCAGCAGCTTACTACAGGCCCAAACAGATACGCAGTATTTT,CASSLLQAQTDTQYF
NA,TRBV10-3,TRBD1,TRBJ2-7,TGTGCCACACGAGAGGATGGGACAGGGGTCAACGAGCAGTACTTC,CATREDGTGVNEQYF
NA,TRBV9,NA,TRBJ2-1,TGTGCCAGCAGCGATGGGGAGTCTACTTCTGATTACAATGAGCAGTTCTTC,CASSDGESTSDYNEQFF
NA,TRBV28,NA,TRBJ1-2,TGTGCCAGCACCCCCTACTATGGCTACACCTTC,CASTPYYGYTF
NA,TRBV19,NA,TRBJ1-2,TGTGCCAGTGAGCGGGGGGCATTTGGCTACACCTTC,CASERGAFGYTF
few,TRBV7-9,NA,TRBJ1-4,TGTGCCAGCAGCCGGGACACCCCAACTAATGAAAAACTGTTTTTT,CASSRDTPTNEKLFF
NA,TRBV3-1/TRBV3-2,NA,TRBJ1-2,TGTGCCAGCAGCCAAGATGGGGAGGGGTCTTTCTATGGCTACACCTTC,CASSQDGEGSFYGYTF
NA,TRBV27,NA,TRBJ2-2,TGTGCCAGCAGTTCAAGCCCTGCGAACACCGGGGAGCTGTTTTTT,CASSSSPANTGELFF
NA,TRBV6-6,TRBD2,TRBJ2-2,TGTGCCAGCCTGAACGGGAGGTTGAACACCGGGGAGCTGTTTTTT,CASLNGRLNTGELFF
NA,TRBV20-1,NA,TRBJ1-4,TGCAGTGCTAGGCGTGAAAAACTGTTTTTT,CSARREKLFF
NA,TRBV4-1,NA,TRBJ1-6,TGCGCCAGCAGCCAAGCGGGTTTGAGGATGCCCTATAATTCACCCCTCCACTTT,CASSQAGLRMPYNSPLHF
NA,TRBV15,NA,TRBJ2-1,TGTGCCACCAGCAGAGAAGCTTACTACAATGAGCAGTTCTTC,CATSREAYYNEQFF
NA,TRBV18,TRBD2,TRBJ2-7,TGTGCCAGCTCACCGGGACTAGCGGGGGACGAGCAGTACTTC,CASSPGLAGDEQYF
once,TRBV15,TRBD1,TRBJ2-2,TGTGCCACCAGCGCTGGGACAGAGAACACCGGGGAGCTGTTTTTT,CATSAGTENTGELFF
NA,TRBV3-1/TRBV3-2,TRBD2,TRBJ2-2,TGTGCCAGCAGCCAGTTAGCGGGGGCCAACACCGGGGAGCTGTTTTTT,CASSQLAGANTGELFF
NA,TRBV2,TRBD1,TRBJ1-4,TGTGCCAGCAGACCCCAGACCGGACAGGGAAAACTGTTTTTT,CASRPQTGQGKLFF
NA,TRBV4-2,NA,TRBJ1-5,TGTGCCAGCAGCCAAGATCATAGAGACAATCAGCCCCAGCATTTT,CASSQDHRDNQPQHF
few,TRBV7-2,TRBD1,TRBJ1-6,TGTGCCAGCAGCTTAGCGGACAGGGGGCTTAATTCACCCCTCCACTTT,CASSLADRGLNSPLHF
NA,TRBV29-1,TRBD2,TRBJ2-5,TGCAGCGTTGCGGGGACTAGCGGGGAGACCCAGTACTTC,CSVAGTSGETQYF
NA,TRBV4-3,NA,TRBJ1-3,TGCGCCAGCAGCCAAGGAGAGGGAACGGGAAACACCATATATTTT,CASSQGEGTGNTIYF
NA,TRBV5-6,TRBD1,TRBJ1-1,TGTGCCAGCAGCCAAAGGAGGACAGGGGAAGGGAACACTGAAGCTTTCTTT,CASSQRRTGEGNTEAFF
once,TRBV18,NA,TRBJ1-6,TGTGCCAGCTCACCTGTCAGGGAACGAACTAATTCACCCCTCCACTTT,CASSPVRERTNSPLHF
once,TRBV28,TRBD1,TRBJ1-4,TGTGCCAGCAGTCCAGGGGACAGGGATAATGAAAAACTGTTTTTT,CASSPGDRDNEKLFF
NA,TRBV19,NA,TRBJ2-7,TGTGCCAGTAGTATAGGGTCGAAGCTCGAGCAGTACTTC,CASSIGSKLEQYF
NA,TRBV7-3,TRBD1,TRBJ2-1,TGTGCCAGCAGCCCCGGACAGGGTTACCACAATGAGCAGTTCTTC,CASSPGQGYHNEQFF
NA,TRBV2,NA,TRBJ2-4,TGTGCCAGCAAAACAGGAATAGCCAAAAACATTCAGTACTTC,CASKTGIAKNIQYF
NA,TRBV13,NA,TRBJ1-4,TGTGCCAGCAGCTTAATGGAGGGCTACGCAACTAATGAAAAACTGTTTTTT,CASSLMEGYATNEKLFF
once,TRBV7-2,NA,TRBJ2-2,TGTGCCAGCAGCTTAGACTATTTGACCGGGGAGCTGTTTTTT,CASSLDYLTGELFF
once,TRBV4-2,NA,TRBJ2-3,TGTGCCAGCAGCCAAGATGGGTCACTGCGGATTCTCACAGATACGCAGTATTTT,CASSQDGSLRILTDTQYF
NA,TRBV18,TRBD1,TRBJ1-5,TGTGCCAGCTCACCCTCGACAGGGGTTAGCAATCAGCCCCAGCATTTT,CASSPSTGVSNQPQHF
NA,TRBV7-2,NA,TRBJ2-1,TGTGCCAGCAGCTTAACCCCGCAGGTTCAAAACAATGAGCAGTTCTTC,CASSLTPQVQNNEQFF
NA,TRBV11-2,TRBD1,TRBJ1-2,TGTGCCAGCAGCTTAGATCGTCTTGGGGACAGCTATGGCTACACCTTC,CASSLDRLGDSYGYTF
NA,TRBV4-1,TRBD1,TRBJ1-2,TGCGCCAGCAGCCAAGGAGGAGGAGGGGGCGGCTATGGCTACACCTTC,CASSQGGGGGGYGYTF